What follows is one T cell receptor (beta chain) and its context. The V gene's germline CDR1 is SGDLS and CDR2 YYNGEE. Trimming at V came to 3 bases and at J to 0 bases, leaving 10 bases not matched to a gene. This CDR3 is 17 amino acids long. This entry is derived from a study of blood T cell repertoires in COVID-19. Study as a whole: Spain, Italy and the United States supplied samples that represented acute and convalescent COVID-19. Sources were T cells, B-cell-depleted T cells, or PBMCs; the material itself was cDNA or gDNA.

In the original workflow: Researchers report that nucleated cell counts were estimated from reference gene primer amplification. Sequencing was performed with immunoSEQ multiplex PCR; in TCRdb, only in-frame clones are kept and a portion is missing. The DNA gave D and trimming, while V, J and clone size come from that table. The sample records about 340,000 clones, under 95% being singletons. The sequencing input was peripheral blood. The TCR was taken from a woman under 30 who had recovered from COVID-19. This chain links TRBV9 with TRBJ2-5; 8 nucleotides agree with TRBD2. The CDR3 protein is CASSAGGLGFNQETQYF. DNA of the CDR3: TGTGCCAGCAGCGCCGGGGGACTAGGGTTTAACCAAGAGACCCAGTACTTC.